The rows below give T cell receptor beta chains drawn from one sample of a study of cytomegalovirus exposure and HLA in healthy donors. The repertoire was sequenced with immunoSEQ multiplex PCR; TCRdb's copy has only in-frame clones and lacks some. The profile shows 140,000 to 150,000 clones, 76% of them singletons. Sequencing was performed on PBMCs. The receptors derive from a man aged 40-49 years in good health and CMV-seronegative. Each CDR3 is given with its conserved first and last residue. The order of the fields is J gene, clone size, V gene, D gene, CDR3 protein, CDR3 DNA. A D gene is named only where the DNA matches it firmly. Clone size appears in some rows only: once, few, many, or a class for an expanded clone.

j_gene: TRBJ2-4
abundance: .
v_gene: TRBV21-1
d_gene: .
CDR3aa: CASSPQGGQRAKNIQYF
CDR3nt: TGTGCCAGCAGCCCTCAGGGTGGGCAGCGAGCCAAAAACATTCAGTACTTC

j_gene: TRBJ2-3
abundance: .
v_gene: TRBV7-2
d_gene: .
CDR3aa: CASSFTGEAGTDTQYF
CDR3nt: TGTGCCAGCAGCTTTACAGGGGAGGCTGGCACAGATACGCAGTATTTT

j_gene: TRBJ1-2
abundance: .
v_gene: TRBV28
d_gene: TRBD1
CDR3aa: CASTLLQGDGYGYTF
CDR3nt: TGTGCCAGCACACTGCTACAGGGGGACGGCTATGGCTACACCTTC

j_gene: TRBJ1-4
abundance: .
v_gene: TRBV27
d_gene: TRBD1
CDR3aa: CASSLWTGGEKLFF
CDR3nt: TGTGCCAGCAGTTTATGGACAGGGGGGGAAAAACTGTTTTTT

j_gene: TRBJ2-2
abundance: once
v_gene: TRBV27
d_gene: .
CDR3aa: CASSFYGAGELFF
CDR3nt: TGTGCCAGCAGTTTTTACGGTGCCGGGGAGCTGTTTTTT

j_gene: TRBJ2-2
abundance: .
v_gene: TRBV9
d_gene: TRBD2
CDR3aa: CASSVGLGGGGANTGELFF
CDR3nt: TGTGCCAGCAGCGTAGGCTTGGGAGGCGGGGGGGCGAACACCGGGGAGCTGTTTTTT

j_gene: TRBJ2-7
abundance: few
v_gene: TRBV10-1
d_gene: TRBD2
CDR3aa: CASSNPGTSGYEQYF
CDR3nt: TGCGCCAGCAGTAACCCCGGGACTAGCGGGTACGAGCAGTACTTC

j_gene: TRBJ2-3
abundance: .
v_gene: TRBV30
d_gene: .
CDR3aa: CAWSIGVTDTQYF
CDR3nt: TGTGCCTGGAGTATCGGGGTCACAGATACGCAGTATTTT

j_gene: TRBJ2-1
abundance: .
v_gene: TRBV7-6
d_gene: .
CDR3aa: CASSLGSRADNEQFF
CDR3nt: TGTGCCAGCAGCTTAGGAAGCAGGGCAGACAATGAGCAGTTCTTC

j_gene: TRBJ2-7
abundance: .
v_gene: TRBV4-1
d_gene: TRBD1
CDR3aa: CASSPWTGSYEQYF
CDR3nt: TGCGCCAGCAGCCCTTGGACAGGGTCCTACGAGCAGTACTTC

j_gene: TRBJ2-7
abundance: .
v_gene: TRBV28
d_gene: TRBD2
CDR3aa: CASSFSPSLLSGLAVYEQYF
CDR3nt: TGTGCCAGCAGTTTTTCCCCTTCGTTACTTTCCGGACTAGCGGTCTACGAGCAGTACTTC

j_gene: TRBJ1-6
abundance: .
v_gene: TRBV9
d_gene: TRBD1
CDR3aa: CASSVGTGNSPLHF
CDR3nt: TGTGCCAGCAGCGTGGGGACAGGGAATTCACCCCTCCACTTT

j_gene: TRBJ2-7
abundance: .
v_gene: TRBV5-4
d_gene: TRBD2
CDR3aa: CASSHSSGGPSYEQYF
CDR3nt: TGTGCCAGCAGCCACTCTAGCGGGGGCCCTTCCTACGAGCAGTACTTC

j_gene: TRBJ2-3
abundance: .
v_gene: TRBV6-4
d_gene: TRBD2
CDR3aa: CASSDSSSGGADTQYF
CDR3nt: TGTGCCAGCAGTGACTCTAGTAGCGGGGGGGCGGATACGCAGTATTTT

j_gene: TRBJ1-1
abundance: .
v_gene: TRBV19
d_gene: .
CDR3aa: CASSYRDTEAFF
CDR3nt: TGTGCCAGTAGTTACAGGGACACTGAAGCTTTCTTT

j_gene: TRBJ2-2
abundance: .
v_gene: TRBV19
d_gene: .
CDR3aa: CASSLAAANTGELFF
CDR3nt: TGTGCCAGTAGTTTGGCCGCCGCGAACACCGGGGAGCTGTTTTTT

j_gene: TRBJ2-5
abundance: .
v_gene: TRBV6-1
d_gene: .
CDR3aa: CASSSQETQYF
CDR3nt: TGTGCCAGCAGCTCCCAAGAGACCCAGTACTTC

j_gene: TRBJ2-5
abundance: .
v_gene: TRBV7-2
d_gene: TRBD2
CDR3aa: CASSLPTSGGGWTQYF
CDR3nt: TGTGCCAGCAGCTTACCGACTAGCGGGGGGGGTTGGACCCAGTACTTC

j_gene: TRBJ1-1
abundance: .
v_gene: TRBV4-1
d_gene: .
CDR3aa: CASSLRATALNTEAFF
CDR3nt: TGCGCCAGCAGCCTCAGAGCGACGGCATTGAACACTGAAGCTTTCTTT

j_gene: TRBJ1-1
abundance: .
v_gene: TRBV4-3
d_gene: TRBD1
CDR3aa: CASRLRGSTEAFF
CDR3nt: TGCGCCAGCAGGCTCAGGGGGAGCACTGAAGCTTTCTTT

j_gene: TRBJ2-5
abundance: .
v_gene: TRBV5-4
d_gene: TRBD1
CDR3aa: CASSSPLTGSGETQYF
CDR3nt: TGTGCCAGCAGCTCCCCTTTGACAGGGTCAGGAGAGACCCAGTACTTC

j_gene: TRBJ1-4
abundance: .
v_gene: TRBV11-2
d_gene: TRBD1
CDR3aa: CASNPSTGGEKLFF
CDR3nt: TGTGCCAGCAACCCTTCGACAGGGGGCGAAAAACTGTTTTTT

j_gene: TRBJ2-7
abundance: .
v_gene: TRBV5-8
d_gene: TRBD1
CDR3aa: CASSLAKDREPTYEQYF
CDR3nt: TGTGCCAGCAGCTTGGCCAAGGACAGGGAACCCACCTACGAGCAGTACTTC

j_gene: TRBJ2-3
abundance: .
v_gene: TRBV11-2
d_gene: TRBD1
CDR3aa: CASSLGVSRDRVLYF
CDR3nt: TGTGCCAGCAGCTTAGGTGTGAGCCGGGACAGGGTTTTGTATTTT

j_gene: TRBJ2-3
abundance: .
v_gene: TRBV9
d_gene: TRBD1
CDR3aa: CASSPGTGVRADTQYF
CDR3nt: TGTGCCAGCAGCCCCGGGACAGGGGTAAGGGCAGATACGCAGTATTTT

j_gene: TRBJ1-1
abundance: .
v_gene: TRBV4-1
d_gene: TRBD1
CDR3aa: CASSQGTGGVYTEAFF
CDR3nt: TGCGCCAGCAGCCAGGGGACAGGGGGGGTCTACACTGAAGCTTTCTTT

j_gene: TRBJ2-3
abundance: few
v_gene: TRBV18
d_gene: TRBD1
CDR3aa: CASSPGSGRGPDTQYF
CDR3nt: TGTGCCAGCTCACCAGGATCCGGAAGGGGGCCAGATACGCAGTATTTT

j_gene: TRBJ2-4
abundance: .
v_gene: TRBV7-9
d_gene: TRBD1
CDR3aa: CASSRAGTAEKNSQYF
CDR3nt: TGTGCCAGCAGCCGCGCCGGGACAGCCGAGAAAAACAGTCAGTACTTC

j_gene: TRBJ2-5
abundance: few
v_gene: TRBV7-6
d_gene: .
CDR3aa: CASSQQETQYF
CDR3nt: TGTGCCAGCAGCCAGCAAGAGACCCAGTACTTC

j_gene: TRBJ2-7
abundance: .
v_gene: TRBV7-9
d_gene: .
CDR3aa: CASSSITGEQYF
CDR3nt: TGTGCCAGCAGCTCTATCACGGGCGAGCAGTACTTC

j_gene: TRBJ2-7
abundance: once
v_gene: TRBV6-6
d_gene: .
CDR3aa: CASSYSTGNYEQYF
CDR3nt: TGTGCCAGCAGTTACTCGACAGGAAACTACGAGCAGTACTTC

j_gene: TRBJ2-1
abundance: .
v_gene: TRBV7-9
d_gene: .
CDR3aa: CSSSRAGLNEQFF
CDR3nt: TGTTCCAGCAGCCGCGCGGGGCTAAATGAGCAGTTCTTC

j_gene: TRBJ1-2
abundance: .
v_gene: TRBV7-9
d_gene: .
CDR3aa: CASSPPGGVGYTF
CDR3nt: TGTGCCAGCAGCCCCCCCGGGGGAGTGGGCTACACCTTC